This T cell receptor (beta chain) was sequenced during a study of blood T cell repertoires in COVID-19. Study details: T cells, B-cell-depleted T cells, or PBMCs provided the cDNA or gDNA that served as material.

This CDR3 is 16 amino acids long. The V segment lost 4 bases and the J segment 3 bases; nucleotides outside the gene matches: 7. The germline V gene encodes CDR1 SGHNT and CDR2 YYREEE (reference sequence). Libraries were prepared by immunoSEQ multiplex PCR; TCRdb keeps only in-frame clonotypes and omits some of them. The sample has 95,000 to 120,000 clones, about four fifths seen once; the top ten hold roughly 4%. The rearrangement joins TRBV5-4 to TRBJ2-7, with 13 bases that match TRBD2. The TCR was taken from a woman aged 70-85 years with acute or convalescent COVID-19. The sequenced material came from peripheral blood. This CDR3 is CASSPPGLAGNYEQYF. In DNA form, the CDR3 reads TGTGCCAGCAGCCCGCCGGGACTAGCGGGAAACTACGAGCAGTACTTC.